This T cell receptor beta chain was observed in a study of shared clonotypes between healthy human individuals. The wider study: CD8 memory received one plate per donor, CD8 naive two, CD4 memory three and CD4 naive three.

The CDR3 has 12 residues. V was clipped by 8 bases and J by 6 bases; unmatched bases: 7. Germline V CDR1 and CDR2: MGHDK, SYGVNS. Notes on the study in general: It was observed that 4% to 6% of naive CD4 clonotypes were shared across a handful of donors.

As to this clone: What it binds is not known.

Methods used by the authors: From ImmunoSEQ came sequences covering only the junction and carrying no quality scores, so filtering differed. This table comes from immunoSEQ multiplex PCR, and its TCRdb copy is limited to in-frame clones, with some not included. V and J calls and clone size come straight from that table; D and trimming were deduced from the DNA. The sample holds millions of clones, about 95% seen once. Naive CD8 cells lacked CD45RO, underwent positive selection for CCR7 and left out terminally differentiated effector memory CD45RA+ cells. Donation came from healthy HIV-negative adults that had no recent acute infections or vaccinations.

The V gene is TRBV25-1, the J gene TRBJ2-7; 7 bases are a match to TRBD2. The origin of this receptor is a man younger than 35 in good health. Sequencing input: naive CD8+ T cells sorted from blood. Here the CDR3 reads CASGRGLGEQYF. Here the CDR3 DNA reads TGTGCCAGCGGGAGGGGACTTGGCGAGCAGTACTTC.